The rows below give T cell receptor beta chains drawn from one sample of a study of blood T cell repertoires in COVID-19. Clones were sequenced by immunoSEQ multiplex PCR, and TCRdb holds only the in-frame ones, with some missing. The table lists almost 300,000 clones, about 87% of them singletons. Material: peripheral blood. The receptors here all came from a man between 65 and 85 years old with acute or convalescent COVID-19. The CDR3 runs from the conserved cysteine through the conserved F or W. A D gene is named only where the DNA matches it firmly. Clone size is stated in some rows and not others, as once, few, many or a class when expanded.

>TRBJ2-5|TRBD2|NA|TRBV6-6
CASSSAGLAETQYF
TGTGCCAGCAGTTCAGCGGGGCTGGCGGAGACCCAGTACTTC
>TRBJ1-1|TRBD1|NA|TRBV18
CASTGQPLTEAFF
TGTGCCAGCACGGGACAGCCGCTAACTGAAGCTTTCTTT
>TRBJ2-3|NA|NA|TRBV24-1
CATSDFGDQRADTQYF
TGTGCCACCAGTGATTTCGGGGACCAGCGGGCAGATACGCAGTATTTT
>TRBJ2-1|TRBD1|NA|TRBV4-2
CASSQDRDRGQNEQFF
TGTGCCAGCAGCCAAGACCGGGACAGGGGGCAGAATGAGCAGTTCTTC
>TRBJ2-2|NA|NA|TRBV4-3
CASSQDVSGGNTGELFF
TGCGCCAGCAGCCAAGATGTGAGCGGAGGGAACACCGGGGAGCTGTTTTTT
>TRBJ1-2|NA|NA|TRBV7-2
CASSLVEGSVRGGYTF
TGTGCCAGCAGCTTAGTCGAAGGATCGGTCCGCGGGGGCTACACCTTC
>TRBJ1-5|NA|NA|TRBV29-1
CSVSNGQFDSNQPQHF
TGCAGCGTTTCAAACGGACAGTTCGATAGCAATCAGCCCCAGCATTTT
>TRBJ2-1|NA|NA|TRBV21-1
CASSPGYNEQFF
TGTGCCAGCAGTCCGGGGTACAATGAGCAGTTCTTC
>TRBJ2-1|TRBD1|NA|TRBV3-1/TRBV3-2
CASSPLTGGRNEQFF
TGTGCCAGCAGCCCACTTACAGGGGGCCGCAATGAGCAGTTCTTC
>TRBJ1-5|TRBD1|once|TRBV27
CASSGQGDQPQHF
TGTGCCAGCAGCGGACAGGGCGATCAGCCCCAGCATTTT
>TRBJ2-3|NA|NA|TRBV2
CASSKTRELSGDTQYF
TGTGCCAGCAGTAAGACTCGAGAGCTCAGCGGAGATACGCAGTATTTT
>TRBJ1-3|TRBD1|NA|TRBV5-4
CASSRGGDRAGGNTIYF
TGTGCCAGCAGCCGAGGCGGGGACAGGGCAGGTGGAAACACCATATATTTT
>TRBJ1-4|NA|NA|TRBV7-2
CASKMDPTSEELFF
TGTGCCAGCAAAATGGACCCAACCTCGGAGGAACTGTTTTTT
>TRBJ2-4|TRBD1|NA|TRBV10-1
CASNSYTSPRWDRRNIQYF
TGCGCCAGCAACAGCTATACGTCCCCACGTTGGGACAGGAGAAACATTCAGTACTTC
>TRBJ1-4|TRBD1|NA|TRBV6-6
CASKTGGGEKLFF
TGTGCCAGCAAAACAGGGGGCGGTGAAAAACTGTTTTTT
>TRBJ2-1|NA|NA|TRBV5-1
CASSSFSYNEQFF
TGCGCCAGCAGCTCTTTTTCGTACAATGAGCAGTTCTTC
>TRBJ2-7|NA|NA|TRBV6-5
CASSYTFHQQYEQYF
TGTGCCAGCAGTTACACATTTCACCAACAATACGAGCAGTACTTC
>TRBJ2-3|NA|NA|TRBV5-1
CASSLESSQDTQYF
TGCGCCAGCAGCTTGGAGTCGAGTCAAGATACGCAGTATTTT